This T cell receptor beta chain came from a study of OX40 agonist ivuxolimab in advanced cancers. About the research overall: Antecedent anti-PD-1, anti-PD-L1 or anti-CTLA-4 therapy was permissible, with over 35% having received some. Three individuals attained partial responses, comprising one hepatocellular carcinoma case and two cutaneous melanoma cases.

Data came from immunoSEQ multiplex PCR; TCRdb stores just in-frame clones and leaves some out. The table shows tens of thousands of clones, with roughly 91% occurring only once. Patients with a history of autoimmune disease or on systemic immunosuppression were excluded. The receptor comes from an adult with an advanced solid tumor such as melanoma, head and neck, liver or kidney cancer. This specimen consisted of CD4+ or CD8+ T cells sorted from blood, obtained in a trial of the OX40 agonist ivuxolimab.

The CDR3 coding sequence is TGTGCCAGCAGTCTGTACCGGGACAGGCACACTGAAGCTTTCTTT. It is translated as CASSLYRDRHTEAFF. The chain carries TRBV27 and TRBJ1-1; TRBD1 matches at 8 bases. In germline, CDR1 is MNHEY, CDR2 SMNVEV (reference sequence). J lost 3 bases, V lost 5 bases, and 8 bases had no gene match. This CDR3 is 15 amino acids long.